This TCR beta chain was sequenced during a study of shared clonotypes between healthy human individuals. Ten immunoSEQ deep assay plates were used by the authors to sequence unsorted PBMC DNA. Using immunoSEQ multiplex PCR, the repertoire was profiled, and TCRdb retains in-frame clones only, with some absent. The top ten hold more than 10% of the sample, which has fewer than 650,000 clones, roughly four fifths seen once. CDR3 length equals 12 residues. Germline values: CDR1 SGHRS, CDR2 YFSETQ. The V gene lost 0 bases and the J gene lost 6 bases, with 4 bases spanning the gap. Without sorting, samples used tens of millions of PBMCs for genomic DNA.

The chain employs TRBV5-1 and TRBJ2-1; D uncertain. This receptor was taken from a middle-aged woman in good health. Some clones in this sample may be carry-over from other donors' samples. Sequencing input: PBMCs. Written as DNA, the CDR3 is TGCGCCAGCAGCTTGGGGGGCAATGAGCAGTTCTTC. This gives the protein CASSLGGNEQFF.